Shown below are 7 T cell receptor beta chains from a single sample sequenced in a study of T cell repertoires in cytomegalovirus infection. TCRdb ran MiXCR on the reads and lists one entry per CDR3 protein. Among under 350,000 distinct CDR3 sequences, 9.6% were seen once, and the ten largest hold approximately 2.4%. Sequencing was carried out using PBMCs. Receptors originate from a human donor in good health (CMV status not recorded). Some clones in this sample may be carry-over from other donors' samples.

This clonotype was counted at least ten times. The V gene is TRBV4-1, the J gene TRBJ1-1; TRBD1 matches at 7 bases. The CDR3 loop spans 14 amino acids. Germline V CDR1 and CDR2: MGHRA, YSYEKL. V shed 3 bases, J shed 11 bases, and the junction held 12 bases outside the gene matches. This chain's CDR3 is CASSQTGTGSWAFF. The CDR3 nucleotides read TGCGCCAGCAGCCAGACAGGGACCGGGTCGTGGGCTTTCTTT.

This clonotype was recorded many times. This rearrangement joins TRBV28 to TRBJ1-4, with TRBD1 matching over 7 bases. V trimming: 1 base; J trimming: 7 bases; junction bases outside the gene matches: 6. This CDR3 region has 15 residues. The V gene's germline CDR1 is MDHEN and CDR2 SYDVKM. The CDR3 loop reads CASSLSARGIEKLFF. In DNA form, the CDR3 reads TGTGCCAGCAGTTTATCAGCCAGGGGGATTGAAAAACTGTTTTTT.

This clonotype occurred a few times. V is TRBV6-2 or TRBV6-3 and J is TRBJ2-7, with D maybe TRBD2 (6 bases). The germline gives CDR1 MNHEY, CDR2 SVGEGT. This CDR3 contains 15 residues. V was cut by 0 bases and J by 4 bases, with 13 bases left in between. CDR3: CASSYSRSGWYEQYV. CDR3 sequence (DNA): TGTGCCAGCAGTTACTCGAGAAGCGGGTGGTACGAGCAGTACGTC.

This clonotype was counted many times. The CDR3 nucleotides read TGCAGTGCTAAAACCACCCACGAGCAGTACTTC. This sequence encodes CSAKTTHEQYF. The rearrangement joins TRBV20-1 to TRBJ2-7; the D is unclear. From germline, CDR1 is DFQATT and CDR2 SNEGSKA (reference sequence). The CDR3 spans 11 residues. The V gene lost 4 bases and the J gene lost 5 bases, with 9 bases spanning the gap.

The chain is built from TRBV7-4 and TRBJ2-1; 8 nucleotides agree with TRBD2. The ends lost 3 bases at V and 7 bases at J; junction bases unmatched: 5. The germline gives CDR1 SGHVT, CDR2 SQSDAQ. The CDR3 extends over 14 amino acids. This chain's CDR3 is CASSFGTSGNEQFF. The CDR3 coding sequence is TGTGCCAGCAGCTTCGGGACTAGTGGGAATGAGCAGTTCTTC.

This clonotype was picked up many times. This sequence joins TRBV6-1 and TRBJ2-4; a possible D gene is TRBD2 (6 bases). The length of the CDR3 is 15 residues. From germline, CDR1 is MNHNS and CDR2 SASEGT. V was trimmed by 6 bases and J by 3 bases, leaving 15 bases between them. The CDR3 bases are TGTGCCAGCAGCCGCGGAGGGTTGGGCAAAAACATTCAGTACTTC. This sequence encodes CASSRGGLGKNIQYF.

The V call is TRBV10-3, the J call TRBJ2-5, with 7 positions matching TRBD2. From germline, CDR1 is ENHRY and CDR2 SYGVKD. The junction had 0 bases not matched to a gene; V was cut back by 5 bases and J by 3 bases. This CDR3 has 12 residues. The CDR3 loop is CAISRGEETQYF. DNA for the CDR3: TGTGCCATCAGTCGGGGGGAAGAGACCCAGTACTTC.